This entry describes one T cell receptor beta chain. These data come from a study of T cells in Graves' hyperthyroidism and ophthalmopathy. There were TCR beta CDR3 regions amplified from RNA transcripts. Primed by the HTBI set, a first-round RT-PCR was run on the TCR CDR3. Using its own MiXCR run on the multiplex PCR reads, TCRdb lists one record per CDR3 protein. The sample includes 540,000 or so distinct CDR3 sequences, more than 15% of them seen just once. This TCR derives from a woman in her twenties or thirties with Graves' hyperthyroidism. Material: blood.

In nucleotides, the CDR3 is TGCAGTGCTAGAGATCCGACGGGGGCTAGGAATGGCTACACCTTC. This translates into CSARDPTGARNGYTF. This sequence joins TRBV20-1 and TRBJ1-2; TRBD1 might be the D (6 bases). Germline V gene lookup returns CDR1 DFQATT and CDR2 SNEGSKA (reference sequence). V was shortened by 0 bases and J by 6 bases, with 17 bases between the two germline ends. The CDR3 runs to 15 residues.